The 26 T cell receptor beta chains given below trace back to one sample, sequenced in a study of blood T cell repertoires in COVID-19. TCRdb's table, derived via immunoSEQ multiplex PCR, lists solely in-frame clones and lacks some. The table includes approximately 120,000 clones, roughly four fifths detected once. Sequences were obtained from peripheral blood. The source of these receptors is a man aged 60 to 75 with acute or convalescent COVID-19.

This clone was seen just once. CDR3 in DNA: TGTGCCAGCAGTTTATCTGCGAAAGAGACCCAGTACTTC. It codes for CASSLSAKETQYF. The chain employs TRBV7-9 and TRBJ2-5; D is undetermined. With 6 bases removed from V and 3 bases from J, the gap between germline ends came to 11 bases. This CDR3 spans 13 amino acids. From germline, CDR1 is SEHNR and CDR2 FQNEAQ (reference sequence). Filled out from reference TRBV7-9 and TRBJ2-5, the complete variable domain reads DTGVSQNPRHKITKRGQNVTFRCDPISEHNRLYWYRQTLGQGPEFLTYFQNEAQLEKSRLLSDRFSAERPKGSFSTLEIQRTEQGDSAMYLCASSLSAKETQYFGPGTRLLVL.

This clone was recorded a few times. V gene TRBV6-5 combines with J gene TRBJ1-5, with no clear D. The CDR3 is 13 amino acids. CDR1 MNHEY and CDR2 SVGAGI come from the germline V gene. The V end was cut by 4 bases, the J end by 7 bases, with 11 bases between. The CDR3 coding sequence is TGTGCCAGCAGTTCCGACGGGTCCCAGCCCCAGCATTTT. Protein: CASSSDGSQPQHF.

V and J are TRBV30 and TRBJ2-2; D is unresolved. The CDR3 sequence is 11 residues long. The V gene's germline CDR1 is GTSNPN and CDR2 SVGIG (reference sequence). Trimming pared 4 bases from V and 3 bases from J, leaving 3 bases between. In DNA, the CDR3 is TGTGCCTGGACTGACACCGGGGAGCTGTTTTTT. It encodes CAWTDTGELFF. Full variable domain (outside the CDR3, taken from reference TRBV30 and TRBJ2-2): SQTIHQWPATLVQPVGSPLSLECTVEGTSNPNLYWYRQAAGRGLQLLFYSVGIGQISSEVPQNLSASRPQDRQFILSSKKLLLSDSGFYLCAWTDTGELFFGEGSRLTVL.

This clone turned up a few times. The chain uses TRBV7-9 and TRBJ2-7; 7 positions agree with TRBD2. In germline, CDR1 is SEHNR, CDR2 FQNEAQ (reference sequence). The CDR3 length is 16 residues. V dropped 5 bases and J dropped 0; count of bases not matched to a gene: 10. The CDR3, as DNA: TGTGCCAGCAGCGGGGGGGTGCAGGATAACTCCTACGAGCAGTACTTC. Residues: CASSGGVQDNSYEQYF.

The J gene is TRBJ2-7, the V gene TRBV11-2; TRBD2 aligns across 11 bases. Germline-derived CDR1 and CDR2 are SGHAT and FQNNGV. V was clipped by 1 base and J by 12 bases; unmatched bases: 2. The CDR3 loop spans 12 amino acids. The CDR3 nucleotides read TGTGCCAGCAGCTTAGCCGGGACTAGCGGGTACTTC. This encodes CASSLAGTSGYF.

This CDR3 is CASSLSGSIRSTDTQYF. Written as DNA, the CDR3 is TGTGCCAGCAGCCTTAGCGGGAGTATCCGTAGCACAGATACGCAGTATTTT. J is TRBJ2-3 and V is TRBV3-1 (or the pseudogene TRBV3-2); the match to TRBD2 covers 9 bases. J was trimmed by 0 bases and V by 4 bases; bases with no gene match: 8. The CDR3 has 17 residues. From germline, CDR1 is LGHDT and CDR2 YNNKEL (reference sequence).

The chain couples TRBV6-5 to TRBJ1-2, with 8 nucleotides matching TRBD1. This CDR3 has 15 amino acids. J was trimmed by 3 bases and V by 4 bases; bases with no gene match: 7. Germline loops: CDR1 MNHEY, CDR2 SVGAGI. The CDR3 nucleotides are TGTGCCAGCAGTTCTGGGCAGGGGGCTCACTATGGCTACACCTTC. Its protein is CASSSGQGAHYGYTF.

The rearrangement links TRBV5-1 to TRBJ2-7; 10 nucleotides align to TRBD2. CDR1 is SGHRS, CDR2 YFSETQ, per germline. The CDR3 is 18 residues long. J was trimmed by 6 bases and V by 3 bases; bases with no gene match: 18. CDR3 residues: CASSSRSALAGAPSEQYF. The DNA for the CDR3 is TGCGCCAGCAGCTCCAGGTCGGCTCTAGCGGGAGCTCCCTCCGAGCAGTACTTC.

The CDR3: CASSLRGTSVYEQYF. The CDR3 region has the DNA TGCGCCAGCAGCTTGAGAGGGACTAGCGTTTACGAGCAGTACTTC. The chain couples TRBV5-1 to TRBJ2-7; 10 nucleotides align to TRBD2. Germline values: CDR1 SGHRS, CDR2 YFSETQ. Losses at the gene ends were 1 base for V and 4 bases for J; bases not matched to a gene: 5. The CDR3 is made up of 15 amino acids.

The chain is built from TRBV2 and TRBJ1-5; D perhaps matches TRBD1 (5 bases). With 0 bases removed from V and 0 bases from J, the gap between germline ends came to 15 bases. Per germline, CDR1 SNHLY and CDR2 FYNNEI. This CDR3 is 18 amino acids long. This CDR3 is CASSEAHWGGGSNQPQHF. The DNA for the CDR3 is TGTGCCAGCAGTGAAGCCCATTGGGGGGGAGGTAGCAATCAGCCCCAGCATTTT.

This clone occurred once. This chain connects TRBV5-1 to TRBJ1-2; 7 bases fit TRBD1. The CDR3 has 15 residues. Trimming at V came to 6 bases and at J to 4 bases, leaving 12 bases not matched to a gene. The germline CDR1 and CDR2 sequences are SGHRS and YFSETQ. This CDR3 is CASKAGTAAGYGYTF. The CDR3, as DNA: TGCGCCAGCAAGGCCGGGACAGCAGCTGGCTATGGCTACACCTTC. Combining the CDR3 with reference TRBV5-1 and TRBJ1-2 gives the whole variable domain KAGVTQTPRYLIKTRGQQVTLSCSPISGHRSVSWYQQTPGQGLQFLFEYFSETQRNKGNFPGRFSGRQFSNSRSEMNVSTLELGDSALYLCASKAGTAAGYGYTFGSGTRLTVV.

V and J are TRBV10-3 and TRBJ2-3, with 14 nucleotides matching TRBD2. CDR3 length: 20 residues. V lost 3 bases to trimming and J lost 1 base; unmatched junction nucleotides: 12. Germline loops: CDR1 ENHRY, CDR2 SYGVKD. The CDR3 protein is CAISEPPGLAGVGGTDTQYF. In DNA form, the CDR3 reads TGTGCCATCAGTGAACCCCCGGGACTAGCGGGAGTGGGCGGCACAGATACGCAGTATTTT.

V and J are TRBV19 and TRBJ2-7, with D unresolved. The germline V and J ends were trimmed by 4 bases and 0 bases, with 13 bases remaining between them. Germline loops: CDR1 LNHDA, CDR2 SQIVND (reference sequence). There are 15 residues in the CDR3. DNA for the CDR3: TGTGCCAGTAGTACTCAAGGCGGAGCCTCCTACGAGCAGTACTTC. Protein: CASSTQGGASYEQYF.

This clone is a singleton in its sample. The genes are TRBV19 and TRBJ2-1, with a weak D call TRBD2 (6 bases). V was trimmed by 3 bases and J by 5 bases, leaving 11 bases between them. Germline-derived CDR1 and CDR2 are LNHDA and SQIVND (reference sequence). The CDR3 has 14 amino acids. The CDR3 sequence: CASSMGGANNEQFF. CDR3 nucleotides: TGTGCCAGTAGTATGGGGGGAGCCAACAATGAGCAGTTCTTC.

The CDR3, as DNA: TGTGCCAGCAGTTTTCGGGACAGGGGAGCCACTCAGCCCCAGCATTTT. It encodes CASSFRDRGATQPQHF. The gene calls are TRBV28 and TRBJ1-5; 10 bases are shared with TRBD1. Unmatched junction bases numbered 8, after V lost 3 bases and J lost 6 bases. The germline V gene encodes CDR1 MDHEN and CDR2 SYDVKM. This CDR3 contains 16 residues.

This clone showed up just a few times. This rearrangement joins TRBV7-3 to TRBJ2-3; TRBD2 might be the D (6 bases). Between the trimmed V and J ends, which lost 2 bases and 4 bases, there was a span of 13 bases. This CDR3 is 15 amino acids long. CDR1 is SGHTA, CDR2 FQGTGA, per germline. CDR3 nucleotides: TGTGCCAGCAGCTTAGAGGCGGGGACTTCAGATACGCAGTATTTT. It codes for CASSLEAGTSDTQYF.

This chain links TRBV6-4 with TRBJ1-6; maybe TRBD1 (5 bases). The CDR3 totals 14 residues. From germline, CDR1 is MRHNA and CDR2 SNTAGT. The germline V and J ends were trimmed by 10 bases and 0 bases, with 10 bases remaining between them. CDR3 DNA sequence: TGTGCCACACAAGACAGCTCCTATAATTCACCCCTCCACTTT. It translates to CATQDSSYNSPLHF.

This clone was found once. V is TRBV11-3 and J is TRBJ2-7; 10 positions match TRBD1. With V trimmed by 5 bases and J by 2 bases, 9 bases remained unmatched. The CDR3 runs to 16 residues. From germline, CDR1 is SGHNT and CDR2 YENEEA. The CDR3 nucleotides read TGTGCCAGCAGCCCGAGGAGGACAGGGGGGGCCTACGAGCAGTACTTC. Residues: CASSPRRTGGAYEQYF.

The chain carries TRBV27 and TRBJ1-5, with a tentative D call TRBD1 (5 bases). The CDR3 covers 17 residues. Germline CDR1 and CDR2: MNHEY and SMNVEV (reference sequence). Between the trimmed V and J ends, which lost 2 bases and 3 bases, there was a span of 17 bases. For the CDR3, the DNA is TGTGCCAGCAGTTTACGGGGGGTCGGGGGGTTCAATCAGCCCCAGCATTTT. This translates into CASSLRGVGGFNQPQHF.

The gene calls are TRBV19 and TRBJ2-2; D is uncertain. CDR1 is LNHDA and CDR2 is SQIVND in the germline V gene (reference sequence). There are 13 residues in the CDR3. V was cut by 6 bases and J by 2 bases, with 7 bases left in between. DNA for the CDR3: TGTGCCAGTAGAGGCGGAAACACCGGGGAGCTGTTTTTT. It translates to CASRGGNTGELFF.

This chain uses TRBV24-1 with TRBJ2-1; D call uncertain. CDR1 is KGHDR, CDR2 SFDVKD, per germline. Deletions cut 1 base from V and 0 bases from J, with 9 bases between. The CDR3 covers 16 residues. The CDR3 loop is CATSDLSPGSYNEQFF. In DNA form, the CDR3 reads TGTGCCACCAGTGATTTAAGTCCGGGCTCCTACAATGAGCAGTTCTTC.

V usage is TRBV7-9 and J usage is TRBJ1-1; D gene ambiguous. The V gene lost 0 bases and the J gene lost 11 bases, with 10 bases spanning the gap. This CDR3 region has 12 residues. Germline V lookup: CDR1 SEHNR, CDR2 FQNEAQ (reference sequence). The CDR3 DNA reads TGTGCCAGCAGCTTAGCGAGTAGGGAGGCTTTCTTT. Its translation: CASSLASREAFF.

V gene TRBV24-1 combines with J gene TRBJ1-2; D is unresolved. Germline V gene data show CDR1 as KGHDR and CDR2 as SFDVKD. V was shortened by 6 bases and J by 4 bases, with 14 bases between the two germline ends. The CDR3 runs 14 residues. The CDR3 protein is CATSLSSLGYGYTF. The CDR3 DNA follows: TGTGCCACCAGTTTATCAAGCCTCGGCTATGGCTACACCTTC.

V gene TRBV6-5 combines with J gene TRBJ1-2; the D is unclear. CDR3 size: 13 residues. The ends were cut back, 1 base at V and 8 bases at J, with 11 bases in the middle. The V gene's germline CDR1 is MNHEY and CDR2 SVGAGI. The CDR3 region has the DNA TGTGCCAGCAGTTACTTTCCGGGGTCCGGCTACACCTTC. Amino acids: CASSYFPGSGYTF.

This clone was counted only a few times. This chain connects TRBV24-1 to TRBJ1-2; D may be TRBD1 (5 bases). This CDR3 spans 13 amino acids. Germline V CDR1 and CDR2: KGHDR, SFDVKD. The ends were cut back, 6 bases at V and 7 bases at J, with 14 bases in the middle. The CDR3 DNA sequence: TGTGCCACCAGTCGGGCAGGGCGGAGTGGCTACACCTTC. It specifies CATSRAGRSGYTF.

This clone was observed a few times. For the CDR3, the DNA is TGTGCCAGCAGCTTGGCCACAGGGACGGGTAGCTATGGCTACACCTTC. This codes for CASSLATGTGSYGYTF. V usage is TRBV5-6 and J usage is TRBJ1-2; a possible D gene is TRBD1 (6 bases). Germline loops: CDR1 SGHDT, CDR2 YYEEEE. The CDR3 is 16 residues long. The germline V and J ends were trimmed by 0 bases and 4 bases, with 16 bases remaining between them.